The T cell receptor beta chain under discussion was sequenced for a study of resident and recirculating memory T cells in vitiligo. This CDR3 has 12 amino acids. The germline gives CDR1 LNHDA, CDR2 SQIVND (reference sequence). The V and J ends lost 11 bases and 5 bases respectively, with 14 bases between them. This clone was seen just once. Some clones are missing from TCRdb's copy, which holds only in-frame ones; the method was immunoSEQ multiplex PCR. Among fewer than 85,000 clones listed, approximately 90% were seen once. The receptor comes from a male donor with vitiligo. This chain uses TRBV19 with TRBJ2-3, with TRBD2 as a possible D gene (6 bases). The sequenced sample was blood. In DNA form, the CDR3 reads TGTGCCTCATCGGGGACTTTAGATACGCAGTATTTT. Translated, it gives CASSGTLDTQYF.